The clone carrying this TCR beta chain was detected once. Sequenced by immunoSEQ multiplex PCR; TCRdb stores in-frame clones only, minus some. The sample yields about 160,000 clones, 75% to 85% seen once. The sample belongs to a study of blood T cell repertoires in COVID-19. The CDR3 is made up of 14 amino acids. The junction had 3 bases not matched to a gene; V was cut back by 3 bases and J by 6 bases. Germline V gene sequence: CDR1 KGHSH, CDR2 LQKENI. The sample was PBMCs or T cells enriched from blood (not recorded which). The sequence was collected from a woman between 55 and 75 years old who had recovered from COVID-19. The gene calls are TRBV18 and TRBJ2-2; 8 positions agree with TRBD1. The CDR3 DNA sequence: TGTGCCAGCTCACCGGACAGGGTTGCCGGGGAGCTGTTTTTT. It translates to CASSPDRVAGELFF.